The 10 T cell receptor beta chains presented below share a single source sample, sequenced in a study of Graves' ophthalmopathy and Graves' hyperthyroidism. Investigators amplified TCR beta CDR3 regions from RNA transcripts. An initial RT-PCR round employing HTBI primers preceded a second-round multiplex PCR. Using its own MiXCR run on the multiplex PCR reads, TCRdb lists one record per CDR3 protein. The sample shows about 370,000 distinct CDR3 sequences, roughly 17% of them seen only once. The sequenced sample consisted of peripheral blood. The receptors shown here come from an adult woman with stable Graves' hyperthyroidism.

This clonotype was picked up many times. The chain combines TRBV28 with TRBJ2-7, with TRBD2 matching over 10 bases. Germline V gene sequence: CDR1 MDHEN, CDR2 SYDVKM. Trimming at V came to 6 bases and at J to 5 bases, leaving 22 bases not matched to a gene. The CDR3 extends over 19 amino acids. The CDR3 nucleotides read TGTGCCAGCAGCAATCGACAGGGTAGTTCGGCTAGCGGGAGTAACGAGCAGTACTTC. Translated, it gives CASSNRQGSSASGSNEQYF.

The chain has TRBV6-1 and TRBJ1-2, with unresolved D. V lost 2 bases and J 4 bases, leaving 20 bases between the germline ends. The CDR3 totals 17 residues. Germline lookup yields CDR1 MNHNS and CDR2 SASEGT. The CDR3 region is CASSEFWVGPGGYGYTF. The DNA of the CDR3 is TGTGCCAGCAGTGAATTTTGGGTCGGGCCAGGCGGCTATGGCTACACCTTC.

Many counts were recorded for this clonotype. The V and J genes are TRBV12-3 or TRBV12-4 and TRBJ1-1; D is unclear. The CDR3 length is 11 residues. Trimming shortened V by 1 base and J by 6 bases, and 3 bases separated the two germline ends. The chain's CDR3 is CASSLGAEAFF. The DNA for the CDR3 is TGTGCCAGCAGTTTAGGCGCTGAAGCTTTCTTT.

There are many counts of this clonotype. The chain joins TRBV4-1 to TRBJ2-7, with unresolved D. The CDR3 spans 16 residues. Per germline, CDR1 MGHRA and CDR2 YSYEKL. V was trimmed by 3 bases and J by 2 bases, leaving 17 bases between them. In nucleotides, the CDR3 is TGCGCCAGCAGCCATGATCTGACCCGCCCTCCCTACGAGCAGTACTTC. Encoded protein: CASSHDLTRPPYEQYF.

In its sample, this clonotype was seen many times. The chain is built from TRBV10-1 and TRBJ2-2; D remains unclear. The germline V gene has CDR1 WNHNN and CDR2 SYGVQD (reference sequence). CDR3 length: 16 amino acids. Trimming cost V 0 bases and J 1 base, with 9 bases left between them. Here the CDR3 DNA reads TGCGCCAGCAGTGAGTCTTCCGACTGGAACACCGGGGAGCTGTTTTTT. Residues: CASSESSDWNTGELFF.

At least ten counts were recorded for this clonotype. The chain links TRBV28 to TRBJ2-6; 8 bases are shared with TRBD1. The V gene end was trimmed by 1 base and the J gene end by 0 bases; junction bases not matched to a gene: 5. Germline V gene data show CDR1 as MDHEN and CDR2 as SYDVKM. The CDR3 length is 18 residues. The CDR3 bases are TGTGCCAGCAGTTTATCGGGACAGGATTACTCTGGGGCCAACGTCCTGACTTTC. Translating gives CASSLSGQDYSGANVLTF.

At least ten counts were recorded for this clonotype. The CDR3 here is CASSFFRTGETTGAQHF. The CDR3 coding sequence is TGTGCCAGCAGTTTTTTCCGGACCGGGGAAACTACCGGTGCTCAGCATTTT. The rearrangement joins TRBV28 to TRBJ1-5; D call uncertain. CDR1 and CDR2 from the germline V gene are MDHEN and SYDVKM. This CDR3 comprises 17 residues. V was cut by 3 bases and J by 13 bases, with 28 bases left in between. The full variable domain, completed using reference TRBV28 and TRBJ1-5, is DVKVTQSSRYLVKRTGEKVFLECVQDMDHENMFWYRQDPGLGLRLIYFSYDVKMKEKGDIPEGYSVSREKKERFSLILESASTNQTSMYLCASSFFRTGETTGAQHFGDGTRLSIL.

In its sample, this clonotype was seen many times. This chain connects TRBV11-2 to TRBJ2-7, with 7 bases matching TRBD1. This CDR3 comprises 15 residues. The germline gives CDR1 SGHAT, CDR2 FQNNGV. J lost 0 bases, V lost 3 bases, and 5 bases had no gene match. The CDR3 is CASSFSTGPSYEQYF. The CDR3 DNA follows: TGTGCCAGCAGCTTCTCGACAGGGCCCTCCTACGAGCAGTACTTC.

This clonotype showed up many times. The chain recombines TRBV3-1 with TRBJ1-2; 7 positions agree with TRBD1. Germline-derived CDR1 and CDR2 are LGHDT and YNNKEL (reference sequence). J gave up 2 bases and V 5 bases, and 5 bases lay outside the gene matches. The CDR3 extends over 14 amino acids. In DNA, the CDR3 is TGTGCCAGCAGCGTACGGGGACAGAACTATGGCTACACCTTC. Protein product: CASSVRGQNYGYTF.

The chain combines TRBV18 with TRBJ1-5; tentative D call: TRBD1 (5 bases). The V end lost 6 bases, the J end lost 3 bases, and 12 bases lay between the germline ends. The CDR3 consists of 14 residues. Germline CDR1 KGHSH, CDR2 LQKENI. CDR3 in amino acids: CASSPTAINQPQHF. DNA of the CDR3: TGTGCCAGCTCCCCGACAGCGATCAATCAGCCCCAGCATTTT. The variable domain in full, completed from reference TRBV18 and TRBJ1-5, reads NAGVMQNPRHLVRRRGQEARLRCSPMKGHSHVYWYRQLPEEGLKFMVYLQKENIIDESGMPKERFSAEFPKEGPSILRIQQVVRGDSAAYFCASSPTAINQPQHFGDGTRLSIL.